This entry lists 19 T cell receptor beta chains sequenced from one sample in a study of T-cell memory formation after mild COVID-19. TCRdb reprocessed the 5' RACE reads via MiXCR and lists one record per CDR3 protein. In the table there are approximately 42,000 distinct CDR3 sequences, less than 8% of which are singletons. Sequencing was done on a sample of PBMCs or a T cell subset sorted from them (not recorded which). Source of these receptors: an adult who had mild COVID-19 (a few samples of this study predate the infection). Cell type and time point are not known.

This clonotype was seen a few times. The J gene is TRBJ1-5, the V gene TRBV18; D remains unclear. This CDR3 spans 14 amino acids. Germline values: CDR1 KGHSH, CDR2 LQKENI. Trimming left V 2 bases short and J 2 bases short, with 7 bases between. The CDR3: CASSPGLGNQPQHF. The CDR3 coding sequence is TGTGCCAGCTCACCAGGGCTTGGCAATCAGCCCCAGCATTTT.

This clonotype has a count of ten or more. This chain joins TRBV12-3 or TRBV12-4 and TRBJ2-7; D perhaps matches TRBD2 (6 bases). This CDR3 contains 15 residues. Trimming cost V 3 bases and J 6 bases, with 18 bases left between them. The CDR3 sequence: CASSLVAPGGGEQYF. In nucleotides, the CDR3 is TGTGCCAGCAGTTTGGTCGCCCCCGGGGGTGGCGAGCAGTACTTC.

V gene TRBV27 combines with J gene TRBJ1-1; no reliable D call. CDR1 and CDR2 (germline): MNHEY, SMNVEV (reference sequence). The CDR3 has 13 amino acids. V gave up 5 bases and J gave up 5 bases, with 12 bases separating them. The CDR3 region has the DNA TGTGCCAGCAGTACTACAGTGGGAACTGAAGCTTTCTTT. This gives the protein CASSTTVGTEAFF.

This clonotype was observed at least ten times. The chain has TRBV5-5 and TRBJ2-7; D may be TRBD1 (6 bases). Trimming took 4 bases from V and 4 from J, leaving 18 bases between them. The CDR3 contains 15 residues. Germline assignment: CDR1 SGHKS and CDR2 YYEKEE (reference sequence). The CDR3: CASSPQGFTIYEQYF. CDR3 sequence (DNA): TGTGCCAGCAGCCCACAGGGATTTACCATTTACGAGCAGTACTTC.

A few counts support this clonotype. V and J are TRBV9 and TRBJ2-3; 8 positions agree with TRBD2. The CDR3 length is 15 residues. Germline V CDR1 and CDR2: SGDLS, YYNGEE. Trimming at V came to 2 bases and at J to 1 base, leaving 3 bases not matched to a gene. The CDR3 coding sequence is TGTGCCAGCAGCGTGGGAGCGGGGGGCACAGATACGCAGTATTTT. Amino acids: CASSVGAGGTDTQYF. Complete variable domain (other parts from reference TRBV9 and TRBJ2-3): DSGVTQTPKHLITATGQRVTLRCSPRSGDLSVYWYQQSLDQGLQFLIQYYNGEERAKGNILERFSAQQFPDLHSELNLSSLELGDSALYFCASSVGAGGTDTQYFGPGTRLTVL.

This clonotype was seen at least ten times. The chain combines TRBV5-6 with TRBJ2-3; no reliable D call. Per the germline V gene, CDR1 is SGHDT and CDR2 is YYEEEE. V was trimmed by 0 bases and J by 0 bases, leaving 8 bases between them. The CDR3 length is 15 residues. This CDR3 is CASSLGLTSTDTQYF. The CDR3 DNA sequence: TGTGCCAGCAGCTTGGGGTTAACCAGCACAGATACGCAGTATTTT.

This clonotype has ten or more counts. V and J are TRBV20-1 and TRBJ1-2; D is perhaps TRBD1 (5 bases). The length of the CDR3 is 14 residues. V shed 1 base and J shed 8 bases, with 17 bases lying between them. The germline V gene encodes CDR1 DFQATT and CDR2 SNEGSKA (reference sequence). DNA of the CDR3: TGCAGTGCTAGAGCCCCAGGACACCTTAGGGGCTACACCTTC. It is translated as CSARAPGHLRGYTF.

Points on this clonotype: This clone may be a read error of a much larger clone one base away. The chain has TRBV20-1 and TRBJ2-3; D unclear. The CDR3 length is 11 residues. Germline CDR1 reads DFQATT; CDR2 reads SNEGSKA (reference sequence). Trimming cost V 4 bases and J 9 bases, with 11 bases left between them. The CDR3 nucleotides read TGCAGTGCTACCCGAGAGCACACGCAGTATTTT. Translating it yields CSATREHTQYF.

This clonotype was counted ten times or more. This sequence joins TRBV24-1 and TRBJ1-5; D not resolved. V shed 7 bases and J shed 4 bases, with 13 bases lying between them. CDR1 KGHDR and CDR2 SFDVKD come from the germline V gene. This CDR3 has 14 residues. The CDR3 sequence: CATSDPGSNQPQHF. The CDR3 nucleotides are TGTGCCACCAGCGACCCCGGAAGTAATCAGCCCCAGCATTTT.

This clonotype was picked up many times. This chain uses TRBV5-1 with TRBJ2-1; weak D call: TRBD1 (6 bases). Germline CDR1 SGHRS, CDR2 YFSETQ. The CDR3 is made up of 15 amino acids. V was trimmed by 0 bases and J by 9 bases, leaving 16 bases between them. The CDR3 DNA reads as TGCGCCAGCAGCTTGGACCAGGATCTGGGGGCTGAGCAGTTCTTC. Translated, it gives CASSLDQDLGAEQFF.

In its sample, this clonotype was seen many times. The chain uses TRBV5-1 and TRBJ2-1; a weak D match, TRBD1 (6 bases). The CDR3 is 15 amino acids. CDR1 SGHRS and CDR2 YFSETQ come from the germline V gene. The ends were cut back, 1 base at V and 9 bases at J, with 17 bases in the middle. The CDR3 loop is CASSLTGNRGTEQFF. The CDR3 DNA reads as TGCGCCAGCAGCTTGACAGGGAATAGGGGTACTGAGCAGTTCTTC.

This clonotype showed up many times. This sequence joins TRBV6-5 and TRBJ1-6; 7 nucleotides align to TRBD1. CDR1 MNHEY and CDR2 SVGAGI come from the germline V gene. The CDR3 extends over 16 amino acids. The V segment lost 6 bases and the J segment 7 bases; nucleotides outside the gene matches: 12. Written as DNA, the CDR3 is TGTGCCAGCAGCAACCGACAGCGAGGGGGCAATTCACCCCTCCACTTT. Protein product: CASSNRQRGGNSPLHF.

The chain combines TRBV30 with TRBJ1-2; TRBD1 is a possible D gene (5 bases). Germline-derived CDR1 and CDR2 are GTSNPN and SVGIG (reference sequence). The V gene lost 4 bases and the J gene lost 2 bases, with 11 bases spanning the gap. There are 13 residues in the CDR3. The CDR3 loop reads CAWNSQVNYGYTF. The CDR3 nucleotides read TGTGCCTGGAATTCACAGGTGAACTATGGCTACACCTTC.

The gene calls are TRBV20-1 and TRBJ2-2, with 13 bases identical to TRBD2. There are 17 residues in the CDR3. Germline-derived CDR1 and CDR2 are DFQATT and SNEGSKA (reference sequence). V lost 0 bases and J lost 2; bases outside the gene matches: 3. This CDR3 reads CSARELAGGSNTGELFF. The CDR3 nucleotides read TGCAGTGCTAGAGAACTAGCGGGGGGGTCTAACACCGGGGAGCTGTTTTTT.

The chain carries TRBV12-3 or TRBV12-4 and TRBJ1-3, with D maybe TRBD1 (6 bases). The CDR3 is 14 residues long. V was trimmed by 4 bases and J by 1 base, leaving 8 bases between them. In nucleotides, the CDR3 is TGTGCCAGCAGTTCCCAGGGGTCTGGAAACACCATATATTTT. As protein: CASSSQGSGNTIYF.

The sample holds a few counts of this clonotype. The chain combines TRBV18 with TRBJ1-6; 8 bases map to TRBD1. The ends lost 1 base at V and 7 bases at J; junction bases unmatched: 6. This CDR3 spans 16 amino acids. The germline CDR1 and CDR2 sequences are KGHSH and LQKENI. In DNA form, the CDR3 reads TGTGCCAGCTCACCACAACTGCCAGGGGGCAATTCACCCCTCCACTTT. Translating it yields CASSPQLPGGNSPLHF.

The CDR3 DNA sequence: TGTGCCAGCAGTCCCCGGACTAGCGGGGCGACAGATACGCAGTATTTT. This translates into CASSPRTSGATDTQYF. The chain carries TRBV27 and TRBJ2-3; TRBD2 agrees at 12 bases. V dropped 5 bases and J dropped 3; count of bases not matched to a gene: 6. This CDR3 contains 16 residues. In germline, CDR1 is MNHEY, CDR2 SMNVEV (reference sequence).

The table lists this clonotype with many counts. The chain has TRBV15 and TRBJ1-1; TRBD1 aligns across 8 bases. The CDR3 has 15 amino acids. Germline lookup yields CDR1 LNHNV and CDR2 YYDKDF (reference sequence). Trimming cost V 1 base and J 5 bases; bases outside gene matches: 6. CDR3 bases: TGTGCCACCAGCAGAGCGACAGGGGTAGGGACTGAAGCTTTCTTT. Its protein product is CATSRATGVGTEAFF.

The chain is built from TRBV11-2 and TRBJ1-2, with D perhaps TRBD1 (5 bases). This CDR3 is built from 13 residues. V was cut by 5 bases and J by 8 bases, with 15 bases left in between. The V gene's germline CDR1 is SGHAT and CDR2 FQNNGV. CDR3 nucleotide sequence: TGTGCCAGCAGCCCTATTGGGGGTCAGGGCTACACCTTC. This sequence encodes CASSPIGGQGYTF.